A single sample is the source of the 13 T cell receptor beta chains below, sequenced in a study of shared clonotypes between healthy human individuals. TCRdb's copy holds only in-frame clones and misses some; the assay was immunoSEQ multiplex PCR. The table lists around 2.5 million clones, approximately 94% of them singletons. The sample was naive CD4+ T cells from PBMCs. Subset reported: CD45RA+ positively selected. Every receptor here comes from a man aged 18-30 years in good health. Some clones in this sample may be carry-over from other donors' samples.

This clone appeared once. The rearrangement links TRBV5-4 to TRBJ1-2; D gene unclear. Germline V lookup: CDR1 SGHNT, CDR2 YYREEE (reference sequence). The CDR3 is 15 amino acids. Trimming took off 0 bases at V and 7 bases at J, with 16 bases between the two ends. In DNA form, the CDR3 reads TGTGCCAGCAGCTTGGTAGGGCTCAGACCGGTTGGCTACACCTTC. Amino acids: CASSLVGLRPVGYTF.

To note about this clone: Different DNA sequences within this sample yield the same CDR3. The rearrangement joins TRBV18 to TRBJ1-3; D possibly corresponds to TRBD1 (5 bases). The CDR3 runs to 14 residues. From germline, CDR1 is KGHSH and CDR2 LQKENI. The V and J ends lost 3 bases and 3 bases respectively, with 9 bases between them. The CDR3 nucleotides read TGTGCCAGCTCACCGGGGACGGTTGGAAACACCATATATTTT. Its protein is CASSPGTVGNTIYF.

The V gene is TRBV7-2, the J gene TRBJ2-5; D gene uncertain. V lost 0 bases, J lost 5 bases, and 10 bases lay in between. This CDR3 has 14 amino acids. In germline, CDR1 is SGHTA, CDR2 FQGNSA. CDR3 in amino acids: CASSLARSTETQYF. DNA for the CDR3: TGTGCCAGCAGCTTAGCGCGTTCCACCGAGACCCAGTACTTC.

V is TRBV7-9 and J is TRBJ2-2, with TRBD1 matching 7 bases. With V trimmed by 5 bases and J by 6 bases, 9 bases remained unmatched. CDR1 and CDR2 (germline): SEHNR, FQNEAQ (reference sequence). The CDR3 extends over 15 amino acids. DNA of the CDR3: TGTGCCAGCAGCCCGCCGACAGGGCGGGCCGGGGAGCTGTTTTTT. Amino acid sequence: CASSPPTGRAGELFF.

This clone was seen a single time. This chain joins TRBV7-6 and TRBJ2-1, with no clear D. The CDR3 is made up of 15 amino acids. Germline V gives CDR1 SGHVS, CDR2 FNYEAQ. Trimming left V 1 base short and J 4 bases short, with 11 bases between. CDR3 in DNA: TGTGCCAGCAGCTTAGATAGTACCCGGTACAATGAGCAGTTCTTC. It translates to CASSLDSTRYNEQFF.

The chain is built from TRBV29-1 and TRBJ2-2, with no clear D. Germline V gives CDR1 SQVTM, CDR2 ANQGSEA. The germline V and J ends were trimmed by 1 base and 0 bases, with 6 bases remaining between them. The CDR3 is 14 residues long. Here the CDR3 reads CSVEVAANTGELFF. As DNA, the CDR3 is TGCAGCGTTGAAGTGGCAGCGAACACCGGGGAGCTGTTTTTT.

V usage is TRBV18 and J usage is TRBJ1-2; 7 bases fit TRBD1. CDR1 and CDR2 (germline): KGHSH, LQKENI. V was pared by 6 bases and J by 6 bases, with 7 bases of the junction left unmatched. This CDR3 is 13 amino acids long. This chain's CDR3 is CASSQDRVNGYTF. The CDR3 bases are TGTGCCAGCTCCCAAGACAGGGTGAATGGCTACACCTTC.

Turning to this clone: The same CDR3 can be traced to other DNA sequences in this sample. The chain recombines TRBV5-4 with TRBJ2-1; 7 bases map to TRBD2. The CDR3 length is 15 residues. The V gene's germline CDR1 is SGHNT and CDR2 YYREEE (reference sequence). With 1 base clipped from V and 0 bases from J, the junction kept 1 base outside the gene matches. CDR3 bases: TGTGCCAGCAGCTTGACTAGCGCCTCCTACAATGAGCAGTTCTTC. This gives the protein CASSLTSASYNEQFF.

This sequence joins TRBV14 and TRBJ2-7; the match to TRBD1 covers 9 bases. After removal of 1 base from V and 12 bases from J, the junction contained 13 bases not matched to a gene. The CDR3 has 15 amino acids. Per the germline V gene, CDR1 is SGHDN and CDR2 is FVKESK. CDR3 coding DNA: TGTGCCAGCAGCCAAGCCGGGACAGGGATATTAGGGGCGTACTTC. It codes for CASSQAGTGILGAYF.

The chain recombines TRBV10-2 with TRBJ2-1, with D possibly TRBD2 on 6 matching bases. Germline V gene sequence: CDR1 WSHSY, CDR2 SAAADI. The CDR3 consists of 17 residues. V was pared by 4 bases and J by 0 bases, with 16 bases between. The DNA of the CDR3 is TGCGCCAGCAGTGGGGGGGTATGGGGAAGCTCCTACAATGAGCAGTTCTTC. Protein: CASSGGVWGSSYNEQFF.

The V call is TRBV5-4, the J call TRBJ2-5, with 8 bases matching TRBD1. The germline V gene encodes CDR1 SGHNT and CDR2 YYREEE (reference sequence). J lost 3 bases, V lost 0 bases, and 4 bases had no gene match. The CDR3 is 15 amino acids. The CDR3 sequence is CASSLGTGPEETQYF. For the CDR3, the DNA is TGTGCCAGCAGCTTGGGGACAGGGCCCGAAGAGACCCAGTACTTC.

This clone was observed a single time. This rearrangement joins TRBV27 to TRBJ2-7, with no clear D. Trimming removed 5 bases at V and 4 bases at J, with 15 bases between. The CDR3 contains 14 residues. Germline V gene lookup returns CDR1 MNHEY and CDR2 SMNVEV (reference sequence). CDR3 protein: CASSPLGGSYEQYF. For the CDR3, the DNA is TGTGCCAGCAGTCCCCTCGGCGGTTCGTACGAGCAGTACTTC.

This chain uses TRBV6-5 with TRBJ1-4; 9 nucleotides agree with TRBD1. V was pared by 5 bases and J by 7 bases, with 8 bases of the junction left unmatched. This CDR3 spans 15 amino acids. Germline V gene data show CDR1 as MNHEY and CDR2 as SVGAGI. The CDR3 region is CASSINRGPGEKLFF. Written as DNA, the CDR3 is TGTGCCAGCAGTATAAACAGGGGGCCTGGTGAAAAACTGTTTTTT.